This T cell receptor (beta chain) was identified in a study of blood T cell repertoires in COVID-19 (dated by TCRdb to 2019 to 2021). Broadly, across the study: Collaborator samples came from the United States, Italy and Spain and covered acute and convalescent phases of COVID-19. Where HLA class I and class II types were available, the types were taken from metadata supplied by the sample provider, not from assay-based typing. Subjects who had been exposed to COVID-19, were actively infected with it, or had recovered from it provided the deeply sampled blood TCRbeta repertoires that made up the dataset. The prospective study material was composed of cDNA or gDNA derived from T cells, B-cell-depleted T cells, or PBMCs. A de-identified subject ID, COVID-19 status, age in years and sex were almost always included in the sample metadata. The repertoires were made available in a free public database intended to serve as a resource for research on the immune response to SARS-CoV-2. Samples came from the ongoing ImmuneRACE study (first 160 participants) plus 1,254 subjects from 6 global collaborators.

The immunoSEQ Assay, a bias-controlled multiplex PCR, was used to amplify TCRbeta CDR3 regions from genomic DNA. As for the original processing: The number of nucleated cells in each sample was estimated by amplification of reference gene primers within the assay. To quantify the absolute abundance of each unique TCRbeta CDR3 rearrangement, sequence reads were collapsed and filtered. For each sample, productive Simpson clonality was calculated as the square root of Simpson's diversity index over productive rearrangements. TCRdb's version of the immuneACCESS table is confined to in-frame rearrangements and falls short of the full clone set. An unresolved V gene accounts for under half of the shortfall where checked; the remainder is of unknown origin. V and J calls and clone size follow that table, whereas D and trimming were derived from the DNA. A total of 59,000 or so clones appear in this sample, more than 75% of them only once. The ten largest clones represent approximately 12% of the sample.

The collaborating institutions used their own protocols to collect whole blood in K2EDTA tubes. Collaborator samples were shipped for TCRbeta analysis as frozen whole blood, isolated PBMCs, or DNA extracted from either sample type. Turning to this clone: This receptor's antigen is unknown. Base quality data are lacking; no much larger clone is found one base away.

Overall study results and their limits: How much clinical and demographic metadata was included differed by source and by participant, and the metadata was provided uncurated.

The sequencing input was peripheral blood. The clonotype comes from a human donor in a cohort sampled during active COVID-19.

CDR3 region: CASSLGTNNSPLHF. The DNA sequence is given as TGTGCCAGCAGCTTAGGGACTAATAATTCACCCCTCCACTTT. The rearranged chain carries TRBV7-2 and TRBJ1-6, with the D gene too uncertain to name. From the cysteine up to the phenylalanine, the CDR3 has a length of 14 residues. The only DNA kept is the CDR3, 42 bases in frame from the first base. V and J lose 1 base and 5 bases, and a span of 6 bases separates them. The germline V gene yields SGHTA for CDR1 and FQGNSA for CDR2.